This TCR beta chain was documented in a study of regulatory T cells in long-lasting Graves disease. General observations from the study: Persistent disease favored TRBV28, TRBJ1-2 and TRBJ2-5.

Arm-PCR with iRepertoire HTBI primers amplified the CDR3 regions for these TCR beta libraries. One entry per CDR3 protein results from TCRdb running MiXCR on the multiplex PCR reads. Of about 540,000 distinct CDR3 sequences listed, 13% are singletons. This CDR3 has 14 amino acids. Per germline, CDR1 DFQATT and CDR2 SNEGSKA (reference sequence). V lost 5 bases, J lost 3 bases, and 14 bases lay in between. Ten or more counts support this clonotype. Antigen specificity is unknown. Time point: newly diagnosed GD, antithyroid drugs for less than 3 months. The TCR library was made from RNA that had been extracted from PBMCs in TRIzol. The sample was also reused in another study, on T cells in Graves' hyperthyroidism and ophthalmopathy.

The chain uses TRBV20-1 and TRBJ2-1; D may be TRBD1 (5 bases). The TCR comes from a man aged 25 to 40 with Graves disease. The specimen comprised peripheral blood mononuclear cells (PBMCs), sampled at new diagnosis, from a patient treated with antithyroid drugs. CDR3 amino acids: CSAVPAGFYNEQFF. As DNA, the CDR3 is TGCAGTGCTGTTCCGGCAGGGTTCTACAATGAGCAGTTCTTC.